These 9 T cell receptor beta chains share one sample of origin, sequenced in a study of PD-1 blockade in classical Hodgkin lymphoma. Every patient was affected by relapse after autologous stem cell transplantation, while exposure to brentuximab vedotin was not uniform. Generated by immunoSEQ multiplex PCR, the TCRdb table keeps only in-frame clones and is missing some. The sample holds just over 60,000 clones; approximately 88% are singletons and the top ten take under 15%. Sequenced here: peripheral blood mononuclear cells (PBMCs), sampled at baseline. The receptors were gathered from a human donor with classical Hodgkin lymphoma.

The V and J genes are TRBV5-1 and TRBJ2-2; maybe TRBD2 (5 bases). Germline values: CDR1 SGHRS, CDR2 YFSETQ. Trimming left V 7 bases short and J 5 bases short, with 18 bases between. The CDR3 totals 15 residues. CDR3 coding DNA: TGCGCCAGCTCGGGCCTGAGGGCCCTTACCGGGGAGCTGTTTTTT. Translated, it gives CASSGLRALTGELFF.

The rearrangement links TRBV7-9 to TRBJ2-7; tentatively, D is TRBD2 (5 bases). In germline, CDR1 is SEHNR, CDR2 FQNEAQ (reference sequence). The V and J ends lost 1 base and 5 bases respectively, with 12 bases between them. The CDR3 covers 14 residues. The CDR3 is CASSLGAWTDEQYF. The CDR3 coding sequence is TGTGCCAGCAGCTTAGGAGCCTGGACTGACGAGCAGTACTTC.

The sample holds one count of this clone. The chain has TRBV30 and TRBJ2-5, with 12 bases lining up with TRBD2. Losses at the gene ends were 2 bases for V and 7 bases for J; bases not matched to a gene: 8. The CDR3 is 15 residues long. CDR1 and CDR2 from the germline V gene are GTSNPN and SVGIG (reference sequence). Here the CDR3 reads CAWSPSGGAPGTQYF. CDR3 DNA sequence: TGTGCCTGGAGTCCTAGCGGGGGGGCCCCCGGGACCCAGTACTTC.

A few counts support this clone. This chain uses TRBV7-9 with TRBJ2-3, with D perhaps given as TRBD1 or TRBD2 (6 bases each). This CDR3 has 14 residues. Germline V gene lookup returns CDR1 SEHNR and CDR2 FQNEAQ (reference sequence). The V end was cut by 7 bases, the J end by 4 bases, with 15 bases between. Written as DNA, the CDR3 is TGTGCCAGCACCCCCGGGGGCACGGCAGATACGCAGTATTTT. Translation: CASTPGGTADTQYF.

This clone was picked up one time. The chain is built from TRBV2 and TRBJ2-7; 8 nucleotides match TRBD1. Per the germline V gene, CDR1 is SNHLY and CDR2 is FYNNEI. The CDR3 is 15 amino acids. Trimming removed 4 bases from V and 5 bases from J; junction bases left unmatched: 10. The CDR3 protein is CASSGAQGALDEQYF. Written as DNA, the CDR3 is TGTGCCAGCAGTGGGGCGCAGGGGGCGCTGGACGAGCAGTACTTC.

V and J are TRBV9 and TRBJ1-2, with D hard to call. Trimming took off 4 bases at V and 7 bases at J, with 11 bases between the two ends. Per the germline V gene, CDR1 is SGDLS and CDR2 is YYNGEE. This CDR3 has 12 amino acids. CDR3 residues: CASSYTWTGYTF. The DNA for the CDR3 is TGTGCCAGCAGCTACACTTGGACTGGCTACACCTTC.

The rearrangement joins TRBV5-4 to TRBJ1-5; unclear D gene. Germline CDR1 SGHNT, CDR2 YYREEE (reference sequence). This CDR3 spans 17 amino acids. Trimming left V 0 bases short and J 0 bases short, with 13 bases between. The CDR3 nucleotides read TGTGCCAGCAGCTTGGGACTCTACCCTCCTAGCAATCAGCCCCAGCATTTT. This sequence encodes CASSLGLYPPSNQPQHF.

This clone was picked up one time. V is TRBV30 and J is TRBJ2-5; possibly TRBD2 for D (6 bases). The V and J ends lost 0 bases and 4 bases respectively, with 15 bases between them. In germline, CDR1 is GTSNPN, CDR2 SVGIG (reference sequence). This CDR3 is 15 amino acids long. The CDR3 region has the DNA TGTGCCTGGAGTGTAATGTTCGGGGGAGGAGAGACCCAGTACTTC. Residues: CAWSVMFGGGETQYF.

The chain is built from TRBV10-3 and TRBJ2-1, with D hard to call. This CDR3 spans 12 amino acids. V dropped 4 bases and J dropped 7 bases, with 8 bases sitting between them. In germline, CDR1 is ENHRY, CDR2 SYGVKD. CDR3 coding DNA: TGTGCCATCAGTGGGTCTCTGAATGAGCAGTTCTTC. Protein: CAISGSLNEQFF.